Shown below are 30 T cell receptor beta chains from a single sample sequenced in a study of T cells after yellow fever vaccination. TCRdb re-called the 5' RACE reads through MiXCR, storing one row per CDR3 protein. The sample carries 350,000 to 450,000 distinct CDR3 sequences, approximately 18% recorded once. The sample in question was PBMCs, obtained before the yellow fever booster vaccination. The receptor source for this set is a man younger than 35 who received the YFV17D yellow fever vaccine.

This clonotype was seen a handful of times. This chain joins TRBV25-1 and TRBJ1-1; 9 positions agree with TRBD1. Per the germline V gene, CDR1 is MGHDK and CDR2 is SYGVNS. This CDR3 has 16 amino acids. V was pared by 6 bases and J by 4 bases, with 12 bases of the junction left unmatched. CDR3 residues: CASRANTGTGPTEAFF. The CDR3, as DNA: TGTGCCAGCAGGGCGAATACCGGGACAGGGCCCACTGAAGCTTTCTTT.

This clonotype occurred a few times. The rearrangement uses TRBV29-1 and TRBJ2-5, with 9 bases identical to TRBD1. With 8 bases clipped from V and 4 bases from J, the junction kept 11 bases outside the gene matches. CDR1 and CDR2 from the germline V gene are SQVTM and ANQGSEA. This CDR3 comprises 14 residues. The CDR3 DNA follows: TGCAGCTCCCTCCCGGGACAGGGTCGAGAGACCCAGTACTTC. Its translation: CSSLPGQGRETQYF.

This sequence joins TRBV7-8 and TRBJ2-5; no firm D call. CDR3 length equals 13 residues. Germline loops: CDR1 SGHVS, CDR2 FQNEAQ. Between the trimmed V and J ends, which lost 3 bases and 6 bases, there was a span of 11 bases. CDR3 DNA: TGTGCCAGCAGCTTGTCTGGCCCCCAGACCCAGTACTTC. This encodes CASSLSGPQTQYF.

This clonotype was observed a handful of times. The chain combines TRBV20-1 with TRBJ2-7; TRBD1 aligns across 7 bases. The ends lost 6 bases at V and 2 bases at J; junction bases unmatched: 22. This CDR3 contains 18 residues. CDR1 DFQATT and CDR2 SNEGSKA come from the germline V gene (reference sequence). Here the CDR3 reads CSAQGVDRAHAKPYEQYV. Written as DNA, the CDR3 is TGCAGTGCCCAAGGAGTTGACAGGGCGCATGCCAAACCCTACGAGCAGTACGTC.

This clonotype turned up a few times. The genes are TRBV24-1 and TRBJ2-7, with TRBD1 as a possible D gene (6 bases). Trimming left V 10 bases short and J 0 bases short, with 21 bases between. The CDR3 runs 16 residues. CDR1 and CDR2 from the germline V gene are KGHDR and SFDVKD. Here the CDR3 DNA reads TGTGCCACTAGGAGAGATGGGACACCGGACTCCTACGAGCAGTACTTC. The encoded protein is CATRRDGTPDSYEQYF.

This rearrangement joins TRBV12-3 or TRBV12-4 to TRBJ1-1; D is ambiguous. The CDR3 spans 17 residues. Trimming left V 1 base short and J 2 bases short, with 17 bases between. The CDR3 loop is CASSLEGGVNTNTEAFF. CDR3 in DNA: TGTGCCAGCAGTTTAGAGGGTGGGGTGAACACAAACACTGAAGCTTTCTTT.

The genes are TRBV5-1 and TRBJ1-4; no clear D gene. V shed 0 bases and J shed 6 bases, with 12 bases lying between them. This CDR3 has 15 residues. Germline values: CDR1 SGHRS, CDR2 YFSETQ. CDR3 sequence (DNA): TGCGCCAGCAGCTTGGTCGGTACCAAGGATGAAAAACTGTTTTTT. Residues: CASSLVGTKDEKLFF.

The CDR3 protein is CASSPYSYNEQFF. DNA for the CDR3: TGTGCCAGCAGCCCTTACTCCTACAATGAGCAGTTCTTC. The rearrangement joins TRBV3-1 to TRBJ2-1; no definite D call. This CDR3 region has 13 residues. Germline V CDR1 and CDR2: LGHDT, YNNKEL (reference sequence). Trimming took 4 bases from V and 0 from J, leaving 4 bases between them.

This clonotype was counted between two and nine times. The genes are TRBV24-1 and TRBJ2-5; 9 bases agree with TRBD1. Germline CDR1 reads KGHDR; CDR2 reads SFDVKD. V trimming: 3 bases; J trimming: 5 bases; junction bases outside the gene matches: 9. The CDR3 has 16 residues. CDR3 residues: CATSDHRDRAWETQYF. DNA for the CDR3: TGTGCCACCAGTGATCACCGGGACAGGGCCTGGGAGACCCAGTACTTC.

This chain joins TRBV9 and TRBJ1-4; 9 positions agree with TRBD1. The V and J ends lost 3 bases and 7 bases, in that order; junction bases with no gene match: 1. Germline CDR1 and CDR2: SGDLS and YYNGEE. The CDR3 loop spans 13 amino acids. In DNA, the CDR3 is TGTGCCAGCAGCGGGGGACAGGGTGAAAAACTGTTTTTT. This translates into CASSGGQGEKLFF.

This clonotype was found many times. The chain joins TRBV12-3 or TRBV12-4 to TRBJ1-3; possibly TRBD1 for D (5 bases). This CDR3 is built from 14 residues. Trimming left V 7 bases short and J 4 bases short, with 14 bases between. The CDR3, as DNA: TGTGCCAGCAATAAAGGACACTTAGGAAACACCATATATTTT. Translating it yields CASNKGHLGNTIYF.

The chain uses TRBV13 and TRBJ2-3; possible D gene TRBD2, 5 bases. V shed 3 bases and J shed 1 base, with 11 bases lying between them. Looked up from germline, CDR1 is PRHDT and CDR2 is FYEKMQ (reference sequence). CDR3 length: 15 amino acids. This CDR3 is CASSFRLGGTDTQYF. The CDR3 bases are TGTGCCAGCAGCTTTCGACTGGGAGGCACAGATACGCAGTATTTT.

This clonotype came up a few times. The V call is TRBV11-2, the J call TRBJ2-2; D is uncertain. V dropped 2 bases and J dropped 5 bases, with 9 bases sitting between them. Germline V gene data show CDR1 as SGHAT and CDR2 as FQNNGV. The CDR3 totals 14 residues. The CDR3 region is CASSLWGGTGELFF. In DNA, the CDR3 is TGTGCCAGCAGCTTATGGGGTGGGACCGGGGAGCTGTTTTTT.

The chain couples TRBV12-3 or TRBV12-4 to TRBJ1-6; weak D call: TRBD1 (5 bases). Trimming took 8 bases from V and 7 from J, leaving 15 bases between them. This CDR3 is 14 amino acids long. CDR3 sequence reads: CASSRGRLNSPLHF. CDR3 DNA: TGTGCCAGCTCCCGGGGCCGGCTGAATTCACCCCTCCACTTT.

There are a few counts of this clonotype. V usage is TRBV6-1 and J usage is TRBJ2-5, with 10 bases aligning to TRBD2. The CDR3 consists of 16 residues. J gave up 2 bases and V 2 bases, and 5 bases lay outside the gene matches. The germline CDR1 and CDR2 sequences are MNHNS and SASEGT. The CDR3 DNA sequence: TGTGCCAGCAGTGAAATGTTTAGCGGGGGGCAAGAGACCCAGTACTTC. This codes for CASSEMFSGGQETQYF.

This chain connects TRBV20-1 to TRBJ2-1; a weak D match, TRBD1 (5 bases). The germline V gene encodes CDR1 DFQATT and CDR2 SNEGSKA (reference sequence). Trimming left V 2 bases short and J 6 bases short, with 17 bases between. The CDR3 has 15 amino acids. The CDR3 reads CSARRQRLLGNEQFF. For the CDR3, the DNA is TGCAGTGCTAGACGACAGAGACTGCTGGGCAATGAGCAGTTCTTC.

This chain joins TRBV7-9 and TRBJ1-1; 9 bases fit TRBD1. After removal of 4 bases from V and 3 bases from J, the junction contained 6 bases not matched to a gene. CDR1 is SEHNR, CDR2 FQNEAQ, per germline (reference sequence). There are 15 residues in the CDR3. The DNA of the CDR3 is TGTGCCAGCAGCTCCGGACAGGGGCGCGACACTGAAGCTTTCTTT. Its protein is CASSSGQGRDTEAFF. Based on the CDR3 plus reference TRBV7-9 and TRBJ1-1, the full variable domain is DTGVSQNPRHKITKRGQNVTFRCDPISEHNRLYWYRQTLGQGPEFLTYFQNEAQLEKSRLLSDRFSAERPKGSFSTLEIQRTEQGDSAMYLCASSSGQGRDTEAFFGQGTRLTVV.

This clonotype was seen only once. The chain couples TRBV6-2 or TRBV6-3 to TRBJ2-4; TRBD1 matches 8 bases. The CDR3 has 14 residues. With V trimmed by 4 bases and J by 6 bases, 5 bases remained unmatched. The germline V gene has CDR1 MNHEY and CDR2 SVGEGT. The CDR3 protein is CASSFRQGINIQYF. The DNA of the CDR3 is TGTGCCAGCAGTTTCCGACAGGGGATAAACATTCAGTACTTC.

Comments on this clonotype: Sequence at one end of the junction differs from germline and may be a read error. The rearrangement links TRBV11-2 to TRBJ2-6; D perhaps matches TRBD1 (5 bases). Germline CDR1 and CDR2: SGHAT and FQNNGV. The CDR3 consists of 18 residues. Written as DNA, the CDR3 is TGTGCCAGCAGGTTAGCTCGGAAGGGGCTCTCTGGGGCCAACGTCCTGACTTTC. Its translation: CASRLARKGLSGANVLTF.

This clonotype was detected a few times. The chain recombines TRBV9 with TRBJ2-3; D is possibly TRBD2 (6 bases). The CDR3 extends over 15 amino acids. Germline V gene data show CDR1 as SGDLS and CDR2 as YYNGEE. Trimming took 2 bases from V and 2 from J, leaving 12 bases between them. CDR3 in DNA: TGTGCCAGCAGCGTCAGGGCGGGGTTCACAGATACGCAGTATTTT. It encodes CASSVRAGFTDTQYF. Looking up the rest from reference TRBV9 and TRBJ2-3 gives the full variable domain: DSGVTQTPKHLITATGQRVTLRCSPRSGDLSVYWYQQSLDQGLQFLIQYYNGEERAKGNILERFSAQQFPDLHSELNLSSLELGDSALYFCASSVRAGFTDTQYFGPGTRLTVL.

This clonotype was counted ten times or more. The genes are TRBV20-1 and TRBJ2-1; no clear D gene. CDR3 size: 12 residues. From germline, CDR1 is DFQATT and CDR2 SNEGSKA (reference sequence). The V and J ends lost 6 bases and 8 bases respectively, with 14 bases between them. CDR3 residues: CSARPPAHEQFF. The CDR3 bases are TGCAGTGCCAGACCTCCCGCCCATGAGCAGTTCTTC.

Only a few counts were recorded for this clonotype. This chain connects TRBV5-6 to TRBJ2-7, with D possibly matching TRBD2 (6 bases). Per the germline V gene, CDR1 is SGHDT and CDR2 is YYEEEE. CDR3 length: 14 amino acids. Trimming took off 6 bases at V and 1 base at J, with 14 bases between the two ends. The CDR3 is CASTPGLKSYEQYF. The CDR3 DNA reads TGTGCCAGCACCCCGGGACTGAAATCCTACGAGCAGTACTTC. The full variable domain, rest sourced from reference TRBV5-6 and TRBJ2-7, is DAGVTQSPTHLIKTRGQQVTLRCSPKSGHDTVSWYQQALGQGPQFIFQYYEEEERQRGNFPDRFSGHQFPNYSSELNVNALLLGDSALYLCASTPGLKSYEQYFGPGTRLTVT.

The table lists this clonotype with a few counts. The chain recombines TRBV4-1 with TRBJ2-7; D unresolved. V lost 4 bases, J lost 4 bases, and 14 bases lay in between. CDR3 length: 14 residues. Germline-derived CDR1 and CDR2 are MGHRA and YSYEKL. The CDR3 coding sequence is TGCGCCAGCAGCCCTGGACCCATGGCATACGAGCAGTACGTC. Translation gives CASSPGPMAYEQYV.

This chain uses TRBV7-9 with TRBJ2-1; 9 bases map to TRBD1. CDR3 length: 14 amino acids. Germline assignment: CDR1 SEHNR and CDR2 FQNEAQ (reference sequence). Germline trimming cut 4 bases from V and 5 bases from J; bases unmatched to any gene: 3. The CDR3, as DNA: TGTGCCAGCAGCTCCTGGACAGGGGACAATGAGCAGTTCTTC. Translation: CASSSWTGDNEQFF.

This chain joins TRBV27 and TRBJ2-3; 8 nucleotides agree with TRBD2. The CDR3 contains 14 residues. CDR1 MNHEY and CDR2 SMNVEV come from the germline V gene (reference sequence). J was trimmed by 5 bases and V by 3 bases; bases with no gene match: 4. CDR3 in amino acids: CASSFAGGEDTQYF. CDR3 sequence (DNA): TGTGCCAGCAGTTTTGCCGGGGGGGAAGATACGCAGTATTTT.

This clonotype was observed many times. The chain is built from TRBV20-1 and TRBJ1-6; possible D gene TRBD1, 5 bases. Trimming shortened V by 2 bases and J by 6 bases, and 11 bases separated the two germline ends. The CDR3 loop spans 14 amino acids. Per the germline V gene, CDR1 is DFQATT and CDR2 is SNEGSKA (reference sequence). CDR3 loop: CSARFPGSNSPLHF. The CDR3 DNA sequence: TGCAGTGCTAGATTCCCAGGGTCTAATTCACCCCTCCACTTT.

The sample holds a few counts of this clonotype. The chain links TRBV4-2 to TRBJ2-1; perhaps TRBD1 as D (6 bases). CDR1 is LGHNA, CDR2 YNFKEQ, per germline. The CDR3 contains 14 residues. Trimming left V 2 bases short and J 5 bases short, with 10 bases between. This chain's CDR3 is CASSQLYRDNEQFF. In nucleotides, the CDR3 is TGTGCCAGCAGCCAATTATACAGGGACAATGAGCAGTTCTTC.

This clonotype occurred once. The chain links TRBV5-6 to TRBJ1-2; D may be TRBD1 (5 bases). The length of the CDR3 is 15 residues. V lost 4 bases, J lost 8 bases, and 21 bases lay in between. CDR1 is SGHDT, CDR2 YYEEEE, per germline. The CDR3 loop reads CASSRSGISSSGYTF. CDR3 in DNA: TGTGCCAGCAGCAGGTCAGGGATCTCTTCGTCCGGCTACACCTTC. The whole variable domain, filled in from reference TRBV5-6 and TRBJ1-2, reads DAGVTQSPTHLIKTRGQQVTLRCSPKSGHDTVSWYQQALGQGPQFIFQYYEEEERQRGNFPDRFSGHQFPNYSSELNVNALLLGDSALYLCASSRSGISSSGYTFGSGTRLTVV.

Note on this clonotype: A much more abundant neighbour one base away suggests this may be a read error. The CDR3 DNA reads as TGTGCCACCAGTGATGGACAGCGGAGGGATTACAATGAGCAGTTCTTC. Amino acids: CATSDGQRRDYNEQFF. The rearrangement uses TRBV24-1 and TRBJ2-1; either TRBD1 or TRBD2 may supply D (6 bases each). Germline lookup yields CDR1 KGHDR and CDR2 SFDVKD. CDR3 size: 16 residues. V gave up 3 bases and J gave up 4 bases, with 15 bases separating them.

J is TRBJ1-2 and V is TRBV5-1; tentatively, D is TRBD1 (5 bases). The CDR3 covers 11 residues. CDR1 and CDR2 from the germline V gene are SGHRS and YFSETQ. The V end lost 3 bases, the J end lost 7 bases, and 7 bases lay between the germline ends. Here the CDR3 DNA reads TGCGCCAGCAGCTCTGGGACTGGCTACACCTTC. Protein: CASSSGTGYTF. Together with reference TRBV5-1 and TRBJ1-2, the CDR3 gives the full variable domain: KAGVTQTPRYLIKTRGQQVTLSCSPISGHRSVSWYQQTPGQGLQFLFEYFSETQRNKGNFPGRFSGRQFSNSRSEMNVSTLELGDSALYLCASSSGTGYTFGSGTRLTVV.